A single TCR beta chain is shown here with its context. Germline lookup yields CDR1 MGHRA and CDR2 YSYEKL. The CDR3 sequence is 17 residues long. Trimming removed 1 base from V and 1 base from J, with 14 bases in between. The sample originates from a study of blood T cell repertoires in COVID-19. Some clones are missing from TCRdb's copy, which holds only in-frame ones; the method was immunoSEQ multiplex PCR. The repertoire includes 60,000 to 65,000 clones, approximately 88% of them detected once, and around 16% sits in the top ten. The specimen was peripheral blood. The genes are TRBV4-1 and TRBJ2-1, with TRBD1 as a possible D gene (6 bases). The receptor was isolated from a man aged 55 to 70 with COVID-19, enrolled during active disease. The CDR3 sequence is CASSQVPATGSYNEQFF. As DNA, the CDR3 is TGCGCCAGCAGCCAAGTCCCCGCGACAGGTTCCTACAATGAGCAGTTCTTC.